Each of the 23 T cell receptor beta chains below was sequenced from the same sample in a study of T cell responses to AZD1222 COVID-19 vaccine. Sequenced by immunoSEQ multiplex PCR; TCRdb stores in-frame clones only, minus some. The table has roughly 250,000 clones, more than 85% seen once; the top ten hold roughly 0.51%. This material consisted of peripheral blood, taken on day 0 of AZD1222 vaccination. Receptor source: an adult in good health.

This clone showed up just once. The rearrangement joins TRBV19 to TRBJ1-2; 11 bases match TRBD1. Germline CDR1 LNHDA, CDR2 SQIVND (reference sequence). CDR3 length: 14 residues. The ends lost 4 bases at V and 9 bases at J; junction bases unmatched: 7. The CDR3 loop reads CASSTRDRGKSYTF. CDR3 in DNA: TGTGCCAGTAGTACCCGGGACAGGGGGAAGAGCTACACCTTC.

This clone showed up just once. This chain uses TRBV5-6 with TRBJ2-7; D might be TRBD1 or TRBD2, each matching 5 bases. The CDR3 totals 12 residues. The germline V and J ends were trimmed by 4 bases and 9 bases, with 14 bases remaining between them. The germline V gene encodes CDR1 SGHDT and CDR2 YYEEEE. CDR3 in amino acids: CASSLGAGWQYF. CDR3 DNA: TGTGCCAGCAGCCTCGGGGCAGGCTGGCAGTACTTC.

This chain links TRBV19 with TRBJ2-5; TRBD2 aligns across 12 bases. Germline V gene sequence: CDR1 LNHDA, CDR2 SQIVND (reference sequence). The CDR3 spans 14 residues. The V segment lost 6 bases and the J segment 6 bases; nucleotides outside the gene matches: 5. The CDR3 nucleotides are TGTGCCAGTAGCCCGACTAGCGGGAGAAAGACCCAGTACTTC. It yields the protein CASSPTSGRKTQYF.

The chain employs TRBV7-9 and TRBJ2-2; 9 bases fit TRBD1. CDR3 size: 16 residues. Germline V gene data show CDR1 as SEHNR and CDR2 as FQNEAQ (reference sequence). V trimming: 2 bases; J trimming: 7 bases; junction bases outside the gene matches: 8. CDR3 sequence: CASSLSGTGLDGELFF. Here the CDR3 DNA reads TGTGCCAGCAGCTTATCCGGGACAGGGCTAGACGGGGAGCTGTTTTTT.

The CDR3 bases are TGTGCCAGCAGCTTCCGTGGGGGACAGGGAGGCTACACCTTC. This codes for CASSFRGGQGGYTF. This chain connects TRBV7-2 to TRBJ1-2, with TRBD1 matching over 9 bases. Germline assignment: CDR1 SGHTA and CDR2 FQGNSA. The CDR3 contains 14 residues. V gave up 3 bases and J gave up 8 bases; unmatched junction bases: 7.

CDR3 nucleotides: TGTGCCAGCAGTCAGGACAGGGGGAGGTCACCCCTCCACTTT. It encodes CASSQDRGRSPLHF. The chain carries TRBV6-5 and TRBJ1-6, with 10 positions matching TRBD1. J gave up 10 bases and V 5 bases, and 5 bases lay outside the gene matches. CDR1 is MNHEY and CDR2 is SVGAGI in the germline V gene. This CDR3 region has 14 residues.

The chain has TRBV3-1 (or the pseudogene TRBV3-2) and TRBJ2-1; D gene unclear. The V end lost 0 bases, the J end lost 5 bases, and 14 bases lay between the germline ends. The CDR3 contains 16 residues. Germline V gene lookup returns CDR1 LGHDT and CDR2 YNNKEL (reference sequence). This CDR3 is CASSQEKDHGNNEQFF. CDR3 coding DNA: TGTGCCAGCAGCCAAGAAAAGGACCACGGTAACAATGAGCAGTTCTTC.

A word on this clone: The junction shows a germline mismatch at one end, possibly a read error. The V gene is TRBV5-6, the J gene TRBJ1-4; D gene uncertain. The CDR3 has 16 amino acids. Per germline, CDR1 SGHDT and CDR2 YYEEEE. The CDR3 here is CDSSLGRWAGGKKLFF. The DNA for the CDR3 is TGTGACAGCAGCTTGGGTAGGTGGGCCGGTGGCAAAAAACTGTTTTTT.

The V and J genes are TRBV4-1 and TRBJ2-7, with D perhaps TRBD1 (6 bases). This CDR3 contains 17 residues. V was clipped by 2 bases and J by 4 bases, with 21 bases between them. CDR1 MGHRA and CDR2 YSYEKL come from the germline V gene. CDR3: CASSQSWGNRVGYEQYF. CDR3 bases: TGCGCCAGCAGCCAAAGTTGGGGAAACAGGGTCGGGTACGAGCAGTACTTC.

CDR3 bases: TGTGCCAGCAGAGGACGGGGTGGCAATCAGCCCCAGCATTTT. It codes for CASRGRGGNQPQHF. The chain recombines TRBV28 with TRBJ1-5; D call uncertain. The CDR3 is 14 residues long. Trimming shortened V by 6 bases and J by 2 bases, and 11 bases separated the two germline ends. The germline V gene encodes CDR1 MDHEN and CDR2 SYDVKM.

The chain employs TRBV5-1 and TRBJ1-5; 8 nucleotides match TRBD1. Germline V gene lookup returns CDR1 SGHRS and CDR2 YFSETQ. This CDR3 contains 14 residues. J was trimmed by 6 bases and V by 1 base; bases with no gene match: 3. The CDR3 is CASSLRTGSQPQHF. As DNA, the CDR3 is TGCGCCAGCAGCTTGAGGACAGGGAGTCAGCCCCAGCATTTT.

This rearrangement joins TRBV4-2 to TRBJ2-2; a possible D gene is TRBD1 (6 bases). The length of the CDR3 is 14 residues. The germline V gene encodes CDR1 LGHNA and CDR2 YNFKEQ. The V gene lost 5 bases and the J gene lost 3 bases, with 10 bases spanning the gap. The DNA for the CDR3 is TGTGCCAGCAGCGTACAGGGCTACACCGGGGAGCTGTTTTTT. It yields the protein CASSVQGYTGELFF.

This clone showed up just a few times. The chain couples TRBV28 to TRBJ1-1; D is uncertain. The V gene's germline CDR1 is MDHEN and CDR2 SYDVKM. Trimming pared 6 bases from V and 1 base from J, leaving 6 bases between. This CDR3 is built from 12 residues. CDR3 sequence (DNA): TGTGCCAGCAGCTGGAGGAACACTGAAGCTTTCTTT. It encodes CASSWRNTEAFF.

The chain links TRBV19 to TRBJ1-4; D is undetermined. The V gene's germline CDR1 is LNHDA and CDR2 SQIVND (reference sequence). V lost 3 bases to trimming and J lost 8 bases, with 13 bases between them. The CDR3 has 14 residues. CDR3 in DNA: TGTGCCAGTAGTATCGTCCCCGGCGGAGAAAAACTGTTTTTT. This codes for CASSIVPGGEKLFF.

V and J are TRBV28 and TRBJ2-7; D not resolved. Per germline, CDR1 MDHEN and CDR2 SYDVKM. This CDR3 spans 13 amino acids. The V end lost 7 bases, the J end lost 3 bases, and 13 bases lay between the germline ends. DNA of the CDR3: TGTGCCAGCATACCCGGATCTCACTACGAGCAGTACTTC. Translating gives CASIPGSHYEQYF.

The chain couples TRBV6-5 to TRBJ1-2; D might be TRBD1 (5 bases). The V end was cut by 2 bases, the J end by 6 bases, with 16 bases between. The CDR3 has 15 residues. Germline CDR1 MNHEY, CDR2 SVGAGI. The CDR3 spells CASSYDGTSGDGYTF. CDR3 coding DNA: TGTGCCAGCAGTTACGATGGGACCTCTGGCGATGGCTACACCTTC.

CDR3: CASRMQGGNQPQHF. The CDR3 nucleotides read TGTGCCAGCAGGATGCAGGGAGGCAATCAGCCCCAGCATTTT. The chain has TRBV2 and TRBJ1-5; tentative D call: TRBD1 (5 bases). V lost 6 bases, J lost 2 bases, and 11 bases lay in between. The CDR3 length is 14 residues. Germline CDR1 SNHLY, CDR2 FYNNEI.

The chain recombines TRBV2 with TRBJ1-1; 7 bases line up with TRBD1. Germline CDR1 and CDR2: SNHLY and FYNNEI. V shed 4 bases, J shed 4 bases, and the junction held 6 bases outside the gene matches. The CDR3 consists of 14 residues. As DNA, the CDR3 is TGTGCCAGCAGTGTAGTTCAGGGGGGCACTGAAGCTTTCTTT. This gives the protein CASSVVQGGTEAFF.

The chain has TRBV7-9 and TRBJ1-2; D might be TRBD1 (6 bases). The CDR3 loop spans 12 amino acids. Germline CDR1 reads SEHNR; CDR2 reads FQNEAQ (reference sequence). V shed 4 bases and J shed 14 bases, with 17 bases lying between them. The CDR3 nucleotides read TGTGCCAGCAGCTCATCGGCGGGGGCCCAAACCTTC. As protein: CASSSSAGAQTF.

The V gene is TRBV11-3, the J gene TRBJ1-1; D may be TRBD1 (5 bases). V gave up 3 bases and J gave up 1 base, with 9 bases separating them. This CDR3 has 14 amino acids. CDR1 SGHNT and CDR2 YENEEA come from the germline V gene. CDR3 in DNA: TGTGCCAGCAGCTTGATGGGGGAGAACACTGAAGCTTTCTTT. Its protein product is CASSLMGENTEAFF.

This chain connects TRBV10-3 to TRBJ2-7, with TRBD1 matching over 7 bases. The CDR3 is 14 residues long. Germline loops: CDR1 ENHRY, CDR2 SYGVKD. Trimming at V came to 4 bases and at J to 2 bases, leaving 5 bases not matched to a gene. In DNA form, the CDR3 reads TGTGCCATCAGTGGGCCAGGGGGTCCCTACGAGCAGTACTTC. Amino acid sequence: CAISGPGGPYEQYF.

The V and J genes are TRBV9 and TRBJ2-6, with 9 positions matching TRBD1. J gave up 1 base and V 3 bases, and 5 bases lay outside the gene matches. CDR1 is SGDLS, CDR2 YYNGEE, per germline. This CDR3 is 17 amino acids long. CDR3 region: CASSAAGTGSGANVLTF. CDR3 sequence (DNA): TGTGCCAGCAGCGCCGCCGGGACAGGGTCTGGGGCCAACGTCCTGACTTTC.

The chain employs TRBV2 and TRBJ2-5, with TRBD1 identical over 10 bases. The CDR3 is 14 amino acids. Germline V CDR1 and CDR2: SNHLY, FYNNEI. Germline trimming cut 6 bases from V and 5 bases from J; bases unmatched to any gene: 6. In DNA form, the CDR3 reads TGTGCCAGCAGCGACAGGGGGCGAGAGGAGACCCAGTACTTC. This sequence encodes CASSDRGREETQYF.